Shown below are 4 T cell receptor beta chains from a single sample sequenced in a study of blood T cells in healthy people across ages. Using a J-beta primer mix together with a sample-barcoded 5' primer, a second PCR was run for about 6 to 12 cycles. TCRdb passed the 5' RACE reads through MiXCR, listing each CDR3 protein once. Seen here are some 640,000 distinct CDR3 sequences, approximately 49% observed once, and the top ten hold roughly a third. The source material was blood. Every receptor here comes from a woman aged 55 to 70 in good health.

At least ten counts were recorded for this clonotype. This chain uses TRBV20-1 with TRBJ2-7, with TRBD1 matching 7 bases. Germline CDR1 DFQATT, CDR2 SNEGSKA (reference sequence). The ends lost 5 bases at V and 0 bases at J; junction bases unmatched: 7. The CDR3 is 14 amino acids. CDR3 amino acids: CSAWTGETSYEQYF. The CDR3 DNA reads TGCAGTGCTTGGACAGGCGAAACCTCCTACGAGCAGTACTTC.

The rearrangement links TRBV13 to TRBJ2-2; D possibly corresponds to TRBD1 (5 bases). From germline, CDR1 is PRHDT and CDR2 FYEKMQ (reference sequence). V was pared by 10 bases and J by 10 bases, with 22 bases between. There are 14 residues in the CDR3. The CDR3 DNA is TGTGCCACCCGGAGTTGGGCAGGGCGCCAGGAGCTGTTTTTT. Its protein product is CATRSWAGRQELFF.

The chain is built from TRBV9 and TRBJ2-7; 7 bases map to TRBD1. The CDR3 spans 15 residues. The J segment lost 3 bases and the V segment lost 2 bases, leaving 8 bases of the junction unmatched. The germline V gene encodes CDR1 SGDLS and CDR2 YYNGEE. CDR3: CASSVGPGQLYEQYF. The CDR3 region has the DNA TGTGCCAGCAGCGTCGGTCCGGGACAGCTCTACGAGCAGTACTTC.

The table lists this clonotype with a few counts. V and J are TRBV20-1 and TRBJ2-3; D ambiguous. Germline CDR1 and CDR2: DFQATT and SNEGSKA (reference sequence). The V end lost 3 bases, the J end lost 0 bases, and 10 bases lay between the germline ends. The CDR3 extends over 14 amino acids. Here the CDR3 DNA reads TGCAGTGCTAGTAAGGGCTGGAGCACAGATACGCAGTATTTT. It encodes CSASKGWSTDTQYF.